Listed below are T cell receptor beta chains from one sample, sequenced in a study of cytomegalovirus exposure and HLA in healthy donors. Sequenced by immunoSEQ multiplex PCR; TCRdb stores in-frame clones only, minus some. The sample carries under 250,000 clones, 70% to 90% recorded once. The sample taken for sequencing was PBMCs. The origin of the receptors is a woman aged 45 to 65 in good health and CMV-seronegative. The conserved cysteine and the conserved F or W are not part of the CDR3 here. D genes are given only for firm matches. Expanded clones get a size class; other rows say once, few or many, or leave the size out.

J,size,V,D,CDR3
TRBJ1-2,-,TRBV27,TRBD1,ASSPGTGAHGYT
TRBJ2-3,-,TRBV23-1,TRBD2,ASSRSAPGLVVATQY
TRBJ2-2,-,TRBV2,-,ASSGVDGELF
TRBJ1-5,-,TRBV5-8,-,ASSFRGAVAGNQPQH
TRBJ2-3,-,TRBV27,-,ASSSTWGGGDTQY
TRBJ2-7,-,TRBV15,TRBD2,AASIGESGANYEQY
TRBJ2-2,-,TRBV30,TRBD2,AWSSNYPGLAGAGELF
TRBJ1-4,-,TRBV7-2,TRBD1,ASSSRTGNEKLF
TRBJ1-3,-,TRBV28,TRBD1,ASLTGGPGNTIY
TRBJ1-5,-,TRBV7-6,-,ASSGDNNQPQH
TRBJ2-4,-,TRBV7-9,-,ASSLAGDKNIQY
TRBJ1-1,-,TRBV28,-,ASSLPVLRGTEAF
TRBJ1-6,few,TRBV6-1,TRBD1,ASSEMGTGYNSPLH
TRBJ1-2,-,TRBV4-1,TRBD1,ASSQVGLDRGHSNGYT
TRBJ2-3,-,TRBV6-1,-,ASLEGPRTDTQY
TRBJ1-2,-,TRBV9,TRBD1,ASSGRTGANYGYT
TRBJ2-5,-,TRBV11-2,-,ASSITTGTQQETQY
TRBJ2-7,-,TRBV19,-,ASSIAGYSYEQY
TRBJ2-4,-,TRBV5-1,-,ASKKGDEDKNIQY
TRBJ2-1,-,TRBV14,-,ASSQVRYNEQF
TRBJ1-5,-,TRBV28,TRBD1,ASSLLGTGDQPQH
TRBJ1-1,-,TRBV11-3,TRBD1,ASSLGSSGGMAF
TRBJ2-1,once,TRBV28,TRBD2,ASSLAGSPNEQF
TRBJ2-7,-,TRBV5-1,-,ASSRDRAGHEQY
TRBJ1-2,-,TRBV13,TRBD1,ASSLGGTGGYGYT
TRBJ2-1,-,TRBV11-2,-,ASSLAGLPTYNEQF
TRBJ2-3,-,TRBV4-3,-,ASSQYDAGLYQGTDTQY
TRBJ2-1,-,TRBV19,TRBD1,ASTPDRSSYNEQF
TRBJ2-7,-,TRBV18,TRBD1,ASSPGQGATYEQY
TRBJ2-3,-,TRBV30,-,AWSETITDTQY
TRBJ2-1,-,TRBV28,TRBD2,ASSFFGAGSTYNEQF
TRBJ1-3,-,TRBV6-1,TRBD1,ASSEVWYRGPGNTIY
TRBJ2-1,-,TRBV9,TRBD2,ASRSGRAHNEQF